The present entry profiles one TCR beta chain with its context. These data belong to a study of blood T cell repertoires in COVID-19. On the study more broadly: Acute-phase and convalescent COVID-19 samples originated in the United States, Italy and Spain. Sample material is recorded as cDNA or gDNA derived from T cells, B-cell-depleted T cells, or PBMCs.

Trimming stripped 5 bases from V and 8 bases from J, with 19 bases between. Germline loops: CDR1 SGHTA, CDR2 FQGNSA. This CDR3 has 15 residues. In the authors' workflow: The authors estimated nucleated cell counts from reference gene primer amplification. Assay: immunoSEQ multiplex PCR; the TCRdb copy retains only in-frame clones and omits some. V, J and clone size were drawn from that table, and D and trimming were deduced from the DNA. The sample consists of about 72,000 clones, 82% of them appearing once. This sequence originates from a man aged 60 to 75 with acute or convalescent COVID-19. This chain uses TRBV7-2 with TRBJ2-1; possibly TRBD1 for D (6 bases). The sample was peripheral blood. The CDR3 DNA is TGTGCCAGCAGCCCCAGGGGCCTGGGACGAGATGAGCAGTTCTTC. Its protein is CASSPRGLGRDEQFF.